What follows are 21 T cell receptor beta chains derived from one specimen sequenced in a study of T-cell reconstitution after alpha-beta-depleted transplantation in children. Unique molecular identifiers tagged the TCRbeta library. TCRdb redid the calling of the PCR reads with MiXCR, one entry per CDR3 protein. The data contain around 190,000 distinct CDR3 sequences, roughly 7% of them singletons. This sample comprised PBMCs, obtained before TCRalphabeta/CD19-depleted stem cell transplant. These receptors came from a boy under 10 years old with acute lymphoblastic leukemia, due to receive a stem cell transplant.

This clonotype occurred many times. The V gene is TRBV19, the J gene TRBJ1-4; D gene unclear. V was trimmed by 5 bases and J by 8 bases, leaving 21 bases between them. The CDR3 totals 16 residues. Germline-derived CDR1 and CDR2 are LNHDA and SQIVND (reference sequence). The CDR3 nucleotides are TGTGCCAGTAGTTCCCTCGCGAGGGTGGAGGAGGAAAAACTGTTTTTT. Amino acids: CASSSLARVEEEKLFF.

This clonotype was detected a few times. The chain couples TRBV20-1 to TRBJ1-2; 7 bases are a match to TRBD1. V was clipped by 3 bases and J by 4 bases; unmatched bases: 2. The CDR3 totals 12 residues. Germline CDR1 reads DFQATT; CDR2 reads SNEGSKA (reference sequence). Written as DNA, the CDR3 is TGCAGTGCTAGGGACAGGCTCTATGGCTACACCTTC. It codes for CSARDRLYGYTF.

V usage is TRBV28 and J usage is TRBJ1-5; D unresolved. Germline CDR1 and CDR2: MDHEN and SYDVKM. Trimming shortened V by 3 bases and J by 10 bases, and 16 bases separated the two germline ends. The length of the CDR3 is 14 residues. CDR3 region: CASSFGLRRTPQHF. Written as DNA, the CDR3 is TGTGCCAGCAGTTTCGGTCTAAGGAGGACTCCCCAGCATTTT.

This clonotype has at least ten counts. The chain is built from TRBV6-5 and TRBJ1-4; D call uncertain. In germline, CDR1 is MNHEY, CDR2 SVGAGI. The CDR3 spans 15 residues. The V and J ends lost 0 bases and 8 bases respectively, with 13 bases between them. The CDR3 DNA is TGTGCCAGCAGTTACTCGAGAGGGATTCAGGAAAAACTGTTTTTT. Translation gives CASSYSRGIQEKLFF.

A few counts support this clonotype. V and J are TRBV4-3 and TRBJ2-1; TRBD1 agrees at 11 bases. The J segment lost 2 bases and the V segment lost 0 bases, leaving 3 bases of the junction unmatched. CDR1 and CDR2 (germline): LGHNA, YSLEER. The CDR3 totals 17 residues. The CDR3 region has the DNA TGCGCCAGCAGCCAAGAAAGGGGACAGGGGGCCTACAATGAGCAGTTCTTC. Its protein product is CASSQERGQGAYNEQFF.

The chain uses TRBV12-3 or TRBV12-4 and TRBJ1-1; perhaps TRBD1 as D (5 bases). With 4 bases removed from V and 5 bases from J, the gap between germline ends came to 14 bases. This CDR3 contains 14 residues. The CDR3 here is CASSSGPGSTEAFF. CDR3 in DNA: TGTGCCAGCAGTTCTGGGCCAGGGAGTACTGAAGCTTTCTTT.

V and J are TRBV11-2 and TRBJ2-7; 14 bases are shared with TRBD2. The germline V gene has CDR1 SGHAT and CDR2 FQNNGV. The trim removed 4 bases at V and 4 bases at J, leaving 18 bases unmatched. This CDR3 comprises 20 residues. Here the CDR3 DNA reads TGTGCCAGCAGCTCCTTCGGACTAGCGGGGGGTCCGATCATGGGGTACGAGCAGTACTTC. Its translation is CASSSFGLAGGPIMGYEQYF.

Only one count was recorded for this clonotype. At one end the junction does not follow the germline gene, possibly because of a read error. V gene TRBV6-7 combines with J gene TRBJ1-5; 7 positions match TRBD1. TRBV6-7 is given ORF status, its function remaining uncertain. The CDR3 covers 16 residues. The CDR3 loop is CASSEGAGFYDQPQHF. CDR3 in DNA: TGTGCTAGCAGTGAGGGGGCCGGGTTTTACGATCAGCCCCAGCATTTT.

The chain couples TRBV6-1 to TRBJ1-1; no clear D. Trimming stripped 5 bases from V and 5 bases from J, with 12 bases between. Germline CDR1 reads MNHNS; CDR2 reads SASEGT. The CDR3 is 13 residues long. The CDR3 nucleotides read TGTGCCAGCAGTCCCTGGGCGGGAACTGAAGCTTTCTTT. This gives the protein CASSPWAGTEAFF.

This clonotype has at least ten counts. The chain recombines TRBV20-1 with TRBJ2-5; possible D gene TRBD2, 6 bases. The germline CDR1 and CDR2 sequences are DFQATT and SNEGSKA (reference sequence). V was clipped by 6 bases and J by 2 bases, with 16 bases between them. The CDR3 length is 14 residues. CDR3 residues: CSAPTSSAQETQYF. CDR3 DNA sequence: TGCAGTGCGCCCACCTCTAGCGCACAAGAGACCCAGTACTTC.

This clonotype was counted many times. The chain recombines TRBV12-3 or TRBV12-4 with TRBJ2-7; a possible D gene is TRBD1 (5 bases). This CDR3 region has 14 residues. V was pared by 5 bases and J by 3 bases, with 14 bases between. The CDR3 coding sequence is TGTGCCAGCAGTCAAGCTCGACAGATCTACGAGCAGTACTTC. It encodes CASSQARQIYEQYF.

This clonotype was seen at least ten times. The chain employs TRBV28 and TRBJ2-7, with TRBD1 matching over 10 bases. The V gene's germline CDR1 is MDHEN and CDR2 SYDVKM. The CDR3 length is 15 residues. J was trimmed by 5 bases and V by 5 bases; bases with no gene match: 9. The CDR3 here is CASSAPGQGLHEQYF. The CDR3 DNA reads TGTGCCAGCAGTGCACCGGGACAGGGGCTGCACGAGCAGTACTTC.

There are many counts of this clonotype. The chain couples TRBV5-4 to TRBJ2-3; 12 bases align to TRBD2. With 2 bases clipped from V and 0 bases from J, the junction kept 13 bases outside the gene matches. The CDR3 covers 20 residues. The germline CDR1 and CDR2 sequences are SGHNT and YYREEE (reference sequence). This CDR3 reads CASSFPSLAGGRYSTDTQYF. The CDR3 bases are TGTGCCAGCAGCTTCCCCTCCCTAGCGGGGGGGCGGTATAGCACAGATACGCAGTATTTT.

The chain joins TRBV20-1 to TRBJ2-7; D is unresolved. The CDR3 loop spans 13 amino acids. Trimming left V 3 bases short and J 5 bases short, with 14 bases between. Per germline, CDR1 DFQATT and CDR2 SNEGSKA (reference sequence). CDR3 loop: CSASFPTGNEQYF. The CDR3 nucleotides are TGCAGTGCTAGTTTTCCTACGGGCAACGAGCAGTACTTC.

A few counts support this clonotype. This chain uses TRBV24-1 with TRBJ2-6, with D perhaps matching TRBD2 (5 bases). The germline V gene has CDR1 KGHDR and CDR2 SFDVKD. V lost 4 bases and J lost 0, with 12 bases in between. This CDR3 has 17 amino acids. The CDR3 DNA follows: TGTGCCACCAGTGACTCCGCGGGCGACTCTGGGGCCAACGTCCTGACTTTC. Its translation: CATSDSAGDSGANVLTF.

This rearrangement joins TRBV19 to TRBJ1-1; 9 nucleotides agree with TRBD1. CDR1 LNHDA and CDR2 SQIVND come from the germline V gene (reference sequence). The CDR3 covers 16 residues. V shed 6 bases, J shed 11 bases, and the junction held 19 bases outside the gene matches. The CDR3 here is CASSTGGQGLYGVAFF. CDR3 bases: TGTGCCAGTAGCACCGGTGGACAGGGGCTTTATGGTGTGGCTTTCTTT.

This clonotype has more than one count but fewer than ten. This chain uses TRBV12-3 or TRBV12-4 with TRBJ1-6; 7 bases agree with TRBD1. J gave up 4 bases and V 6 bases, and 6 bases lay outside the gene matches. CDR3 length equals 15 residues. The CDR3 here is CASRTSTGYNSPLHF. In nucleotides, the CDR3 is TGTGCCAGCAGGACATCGACAGGGTATAATTCACCCCTCCACTTT.

This clonotype was seen ten or more times. V and J are TRBV7-9 and TRBJ2-3; D gene uncertain. The germline V gene encodes CDR1 SEHNR and CDR2 FQNEAQ (reference sequence). V lost 2 bases and J lost 4, with 10 bases in between. This CDR3 is 14 amino acids long. DNA for the CDR3: TGTGCCAGCAGCTTAAGTACGGACCCAGATACGCAGTATTTT. It encodes CASSLSTDPDTQYF. The variable domain in full, with the rest retrieved from reference TRBV7-9 and TRBJ2-3, is DTGVSQNPRHKITKRGQNVTFRCDPISEHNRLYWYRQTLGQGPEFLTYFQNEAQLEKSRLLSDRFSAERPKGSFSTLEIQRTEQGDSAMYLCASSLSTDPDTQYFGPGTRLTVL.

This clonotype was observed at least ten times. The chain carries TRBV28 and TRBJ2-7; D may be TRBD2 (6 bases). From germline, CDR1 is MDHEN and CDR2 SYDVKM. The CDR3 sequence is 12 residues long. Between the trimmed V and J ends, which lost 6 bases and 3 bases, there was a span of 9 bases. This chain's CDR3 is CASRPGDYEQYF. The CDR3 DNA reads TGTGCCAGCAGACCGGGAGACTACGAGCAGTACTTC.

In this sample, this clonotype turned up many times. The chain combines TRBV28 with TRBJ2-1, with a possible D match to TRBD1 (6 bases). The CDR3 runs 16 residues. The germline gives CDR1 MDHEN, CDR2 SYDVKM. The germline V and J ends were trimmed by 6 bases and 6 bases, with 21 bases remaining between them. In DNA, the CDR3 is TGTGCCAGCAGCTCAAACAGGGATTTCACACTCAATGAGCAGTTCTTC. Its translation is CASSSNRDFTLNEQFF. Supplemented by reference TRBV28 and TRBJ2-1, the full variable domain reads DVKVTQSSRYLVKRTGEKVFLECVQDMDHENMFWYRQDPGLGLRLIYFSYDVKMKEKGDIPEGYSVSREKKERFSLILESASTNQTSMYLCASSSNRDFTLNEQFFGPGTRLTVL.

The chain couples TRBV7-2 to TRBJ2-3, with 8 nucleotides matching TRBD2. This CDR3 contains 16 residues. Germline-derived CDR1 and CDR2 are SGHTA and FQGNSA. The V gene end was trimmed by 1 base and the J gene end by 6 bases; junction bases not matched to a gene: 9. CDR3 nucleotide sequence: TGTGCCAGCAGCTTAGATCCGGGGGGGCTGGTGGATACGCAGTATTTT. It specifies CASSLDPGGLVDTQYF.